The clone carrying this TCR beta chain appeared once. The time point: peripheral blood 6 weeks after treatment start. Pretreatment and on-treatment blood mononuclear cell samples were taken, totaling between 1 and 8 time points per patient. The data originate from a study of PD-L1 blockade in urothelial cancer. About the research overall: Male patients with bladder-origin urothelial cancer numbered about nine tenths of the roughly 29. Blood drawn 3 weeks (second dose) and 6 weeks after treatment start was analyzed. T cell content in blood samples showed a median of about 150,000.

V shed 7 bases and J 5 bases; nucleotides not matched to a gene: 12. The CDR3 is 15 amino acids. Per germline, CDR1 MNHNY and CDR2 SVGAGI (reference sequence). Data came from immunoSEQ multiplex PCR; TCRdb stores just in-frame clones and leaves some out. The profile shows about 120,000 clones, roughly 91% of them singletons. This specimen consisted of PBMCs, obtained around atezolizumab (anti-PD-L1) treatment. The receptor comes from a man in his sixties with urothelial cancer. This sequence joins TRBV6-6 and TRBJ2-7; 9 bases match TRBD2. The CDR3 loop reads CASTPVRGGVHEQYF. The CDR3 nucleotides are TGTGCCAGCACCCCCGTGCGCGGGGGGGTCCACGAGCAGTACTTC.